These 2 T cell receptor beta chains came from one sample sequenced in a study of CD8 T cells in ankylosing spondylitis. Regarding the study as a whole: Roughly eight highly homologous variants made up a TCR beta motif that seemed to typify ankylosing spondylitis blood.

TCRdb re-analysed the 5' RACE reads in MiXCR, keeping a single row per CDR3 protein. This repertoire shows 350,000 or so distinct CDR3 sequences, approximately 8% found once; its top ten account for roughly 15%. Their antigens remain unidentified. Sequencing used blood, either unsorted or a sorted T cell fraction (not recorded which). The receptors shown here come from a male donor with ankylosing spondylitis.

This clonotype was picked up a small number of times. This chain joins TRBV28 and TRBJ2-7; unclear D gene. The CDR3 spans 15 residues. Germline V gene data show CDR1 as MDHEN and CDR2 as SYDVKM. Trimming left V 3 bases short and J 2 bases short, with 14 bases between. CDR3 sequence reads: CASSFRSDPAYEQYF. Written as DNA, the CDR3 is TGTGCCAGCAGTTTCCGTTCGGACCCGGCCTACGAGCAGTACTTC.

This clonotype was found many times. This chain links TRBV3-1 with TRBJ2-2, with TRBD2 as a possible D gene (6 bases). Trimming took off 5 bases at V and 3 bases at J, with 16 bases between the two ends. The CDR3 extends over 16 amino acids. Germline V gives CDR1 LGHDT, CDR2 YNNKEL (reference sequence). CDR3 coding DNA: TGTGCCAGCAGCTACCCTTCCGGGACTCACACCGGGGAGCTGTTTTTT. Protein: CASSYPSGTHTGELFF.